Listed here is a single T cell receptor (beta chain). In the study's own analysis: The assay estimated nucleated cells by amplifying reference gene primers. Assay used: immunoSEQ multiplex PCR; TCRdb lists only in-frame clones, some missing. For V, J and clone size, that table is used; D and trimming come from the DNA. The data contain 100,000 to 150,000 clones, roughly 89% of them singletons. CDR1 MDHEN and CDR2 SYDVKM come from the germline V gene. The ends were cut back, 6 bases at V and 7 bases at J, with 12 bases in the middle. The CDR3 is 12 amino acids. This sample was included in a study of blood T cell repertoires in COVID-19. For the study at large: From T cells, B-cell-depleted T cells, or PBMCs came the material, which was cDNA or gDNA.

Sequenced sample: peripheral blood. The rearrangement joins TRBV28 to TRBJ1-1; the D gene is possibly TRBD1 (6 bases). The clonotype originates from a woman between 50 and 59 years old with acute or convalescent COVID-19. The CDR3, as DNA: TGTGCCAGCAGGAAGGGGGGGTTTGAAGCTTTCTTT. This sequence encodes CASRKGGFEAFF.